This TCR beta chain was identified during a study of Ad26.COV2.S vaccination and SARS-CoV-2 variants. Using immunoSEQ multiplex PCR, the repertoire was profiled, and TCRdb retains in-frame clones only, with some absent. The sample lists approximately 400,000 clones; around 92% were seen once. General study points: Vaccine recipients posted higher spike-specific TCR breadth than their placebo counterparts. Analytic work on TCR breadth and depth might have understated the full extent of total T cell responses.

V was clipped by 4 bases and J by 10 bases, with 11 bases between them. CDR1 and CDR2 from the germline V gene are SGHNT and YENEEA. The CDR3 loop spans 13 amino acids. As for this clone: Its antigen is still unknown.

Sequenced material: peripheral blood, taken after recovery from COVID-19. This clonotype was sampled from a human donor who had recovered from COVID-19. This chain links TRBV11-3 with TRBJ1-6; the D is unclear. The CDR3 sequence is CASSSYSGSPLHF. The CDR3 bases are TGTGCCAGCAGCTCCTATTCAGGATCACCCCTCCACTTT.